This is a list of T cell receptor beta chains from one sample in a study of T cell responses to AZD1222 COVID-19 vaccine. The data were produced by immunoSEQ multiplex PCR, yet TCRdb's version contains in-frame clones alone and is incomplete. This sample yields about 160,000 clones, of which just over 90% are seen a single time; roughly 0.98% belongs to the top ten. The source material was peripheral blood, sampled 28 days after the second AZD1222 dose. These receptors all stem from an adult who received the AZD1222 COVID-19 vaccine. Each CDR3 is given with its conserved first and last residue. D genes are given only for firm matches. Only part of the rows carry a size: once, few, many, or a class if the clone is expanded.

abundance: -
j_gene: TRBJ1-5
v_gene: TRBV2
d_gene: TRBD1
CDR3aa: CASSEGTGRNQPQHF
CDR3nt: TGTGCCAGCAGTGAGGGGACAGGACGCAATCAGCCCCAGCATTTT

abundance: -
j_gene: TRBJ1-2
v_gene: TRBV5-4
d_gene: -
CDR3aa: CASSLWESGYTF
CDR3nt: TGTGCCAGCAGCCTATGGGAGTCAGGCTACACCTTC

abundance: once
j_gene: TRBJ1-2
v_gene: TRBV9
d_gene: TRBD1
CDR3aa: CASSSSWWDRVGYTF
CDR3nt: TGTGCCAGCAGCTCCTCTTGGTGGGACAGGGTAGGCTACACCTTC

abundance: -
j_gene: TRBJ1-4
v_gene: TRBV7-9
d_gene: TRBD1
CDR3aa: CASSMGTGNEKLFF
CDR3nt: TGTGCCAGCAGCATGGGGACAGGAAATGAAAAACTGTTTTTT

abundance: -
j_gene: TRBJ2-2
v_gene: TRBV7-2
d_gene: TRBD1
CDR3aa: CASSPQGAGNTGELFF
CDR3nt: TGTGCCAGCAGCCCACAGGGGGCAGGGAACACCGGGGAGCTGTTTTTT

abundance: -
j_gene: TRBJ1-2
v_gene: TRBV12-5
d_gene: TRBD1
CDR3aa: CASGLESGGSVGYGYTF
CDR3nt: TGTGCTAGTGGTTTGGAGTCAGGGGGCAGTGTAGGGTATGGCTACACCTTC

abundance: -
j_gene: TRBJ1-6
v_gene: TRBV5-1
d_gene: TRBD1
CDR3aa: CASSFSDRLRSPLHF
CDR3nt: TGCGCCAGCAGTTTCTCGGACAGGCTACGATCACCCCTCCACTTT

abundance: -
j_gene: TRBJ1-6
v_gene: TRBV7-9
d_gene: -
CDR3aa: CASSFGQPPFSYNSPLHF
CDR3nt: TGTGCCAGCAGCTTTGGACAGCCTCCTTTCTCCTATAATTCACCCCTCCACTTT

abundance: once
j_gene: TRBJ2-7
v_gene: TRBV7-8
d_gene: TRBD1
CDR3aa: CASSIGTGTGFSYEQYF
CDR3nt: TGTGCCAGCAGCATCGGTACCGGGACAGGTTTCTCCTACGAGCAGTACTTC

abundance: -
j_gene: TRBJ1-1
v_gene: TRBV5-1
d_gene: TRBD1
CDR3aa: CASSTGTAYDTEAFF
CDR3nt: TGCGCCAGCAGCACAGGGACAGCCTATGACACTGAAGCTTTCTTT

abundance: -
j_gene: TRBJ2-5
v_gene: TRBV7-2
d_gene: -
CDR3aa: CASSLPGVQETQYF
CDR3nt: TGTGCCAGCAGCCTGCCGGGGGTTCAAGAGACCCAGTACTTC

abundance: -
j_gene: TRBJ1-1
v_gene: TRBV5-1
d_gene: -
CDR3aa: CASSGLGSVNTEAFF
CDR3nt: TGCGCCAGCAGCGGATTGGGATCGGTGAACACTGAAGCTTTCTTT

abundance: -
j_gene: TRBJ1-4
v_gene: TRBV2
d_gene: -
CDR3aa: CASRHDRKSATNEKLFF
CDR3nt: TGTGCCAGCAGACACGACAGGAAAAGCGCAACTAATGAAAAACTGTTTTTT

abundance: -
j_gene: TRBJ2-3
v_gene: TRBV7-9
d_gene: -
CDR3aa: CASTISGADTQYF
CDR3nt: TGTGCCAGCACCATTTCGGGCGCAGATACGCAGTATTTT

abundance: -
j_gene: TRBJ1-3
v_gene: TRBV7-2
d_gene: -
CDR3aa: CASTSQVPGNTIYF
CDR3nt: TGTGCCAGCACCTCTCAGGTCCCTGGAAACACCATATATTTT

abundance: few
j_gene: TRBJ1-4
v_gene: TRBV29-1
d_gene: -
CDR3aa: CSVPAGGEKLFF
CDR3nt: TGCAGCGTCCCGGCCGGGGGTGAAAAACTGTTTTTT

abundance: once
j_gene: TRBJ1-2
v_gene: TRBV12-3/TRBV12-4
d_gene: -
CDR3aa: CASSFEQRYGYTF
CDR3nt: TGTGCCAGCAGTTTCGAGCAGCGATATGGCTACACCTTC

abundance: -
j_gene: TRBJ2-3
v_gene: TRBV9
d_gene: -
CDR3aa: CASSVGPRATDTQYF
CDR3nt: TGTGCCAGCAGCGTAGGGCCGCGGGCCACAGATACGCAGTATTTT

abundance: -
j_gene: TRBJ2-1
v_gene: TRBV6-6
d_gene: -
CDR3aa: CASSYRGDSYNEQFF
CDR3nt: TGTGCCAGCAGTTACAGAGGGGATTCCTACAATGAGCAGTTCTTC

abundance: -
j_gene: TRBJ1-1
v_gene: TRBV6-6
d_gene: -
CDR3aa: CASSPPGGGTEAFF
CDR3nt: TGTGCCAGCAGCCCCCCTGGCGGGGGCACTGAAGCTTTCTTT

abundance: -
j_gene: TRBJ2-1
v_gene: TRBV7-9
d_gene: TRBD2
CDR3aa: CASSLVSSGANEQFF
CDR3nt: TGTGCCAGCAGCTTAGTGTCTAGCGGGGCGAATGAGCAGTTCTTC

abundance: -
j_gene: TRBJ1-6
v_gene: TRBV5-4
d_gene: TRBD1
CDR3aa: CASRPGTDNSPLHF
CDR3nt: TGTGCCAGCAGACCCGGGACAGATAATTCACCCCTCCACTTT

abundance: -
j_gene: TRBJ2-1
v_gene: TRBV7-6
d_gene: TRBD2
CDR3aa: CASSRVGDSGGVNEQFF
CDR3nt: TGTGCCAGCAGCCGCGTCGGGGATAGCGGGGGGGTGAATGAGCAGTTCTTC

abundance: -
j_gene: TRBJ2-1
v_gene: TRBV9
d_gene: TRBD2
CDR3aa: CASSVGDYYNEQFF
CDR3nt: TGTGCCAGCAGCGTTGGGGACTACTACAATGAGCAGTTCTTC

abundance: -
j_gene: TRBJ2-3
v_gene: TRBV2
d_gene: TRBD2
CDR3aa: CASSVLAGGADTQYF
CDR3nt: TGTGCCAGCAGCGTACTAGCGGGGGGGGCAGATACGCAGTATTTT

abundance: -
j_gene: TRBJ1-1
v_gene: TRBV10-3
d_gene: -
CDR3aa: CAIRGRLNTEAFF
CDR3nt: TGTGCCATCAGAGGACGGTTGAACACTGAAGCTTTCTTT

abundance: -
j_gene: TRBJ1-1
v_gene: TRBV10-3
d_gene: -
CDR3aa: CAISERWSQPNTEAFF
CDR3nt: TGTGCCATCAGTGAAAGATGGTCACAGCCGAACACTGAAGCTTTCTTT

abundance: -
j_gene: TRBJ1-1
v_gene: TRBV7-2
d_gene: -
CDR3aa: CASSLTETNTEAFF
CDR3nt: TGTGCCAGCAGCTTAACGGAAACGAACACTGAAGCTTTCTTT

abundance: -
j_gene: TRBJ2-7
v_gene: TRBV10-1
d_gene: TRBD1
CDR3aa: CASNPGQGSYEQYF
CDR3nt: TGCGCCAGCAACCCGGGACAGGGGAGTTACGAGCAGTACTTC

abundance: -
j_gene: TRBJ1-5
v_gene: TRBV6-6
d_gene: -
CDR3aa: CASTPLRNQPQHF
CDR3nt: TGTGCCAGCACCCCCCTACGGAATCAGCCCCAGCATTTT

abundance: -
j_gene: TRBJ2-5
v_gene: TRBV9
d_gene: -
CDR3aa: CASSGGNEETQYF
CDR3nt: TGTGCCAGCAGCGGGGGGAATGAAGAGACCCAGTACTTC

abundance: -
j_gene: TRBJ1-5
v_gene: TRBV18
d_gene: -
CDR3aa: CASSPEFQNQPQHF
CDR3nt: TGTGCCAGCTCACCCGAATTCCAGAATCAGCCCCAGCATTTT

abundance: -
j_gene: TRBJ2-5
v_gene: TRBV5-1
d_gene: -
CDR3aa: CASSRMRSGQETQYF
CDR3nt: TGCGCCAGCAGCCGGATGAGGTCCGGGCAAGAGACCCAGTACTTC

abundance: -
j_gene: TRBJ2-2
v_gene: TRBV3-1/TRBV3-2
d_gene: TRBD2
CDR3aa: CASSLGGANGELFF
CDR3nt: TGTGCCAGCAGCCTCGGGGGGGCCAACGGGGAGCTGTTTTTT

abundance: -
j_gene: TRBJ1-5
v_gene: TRBV30
d_gene: -
CDR3aa: CAWSDGGDNQPQHF
CDR3nt: TGTGCCTGGAGTGACGGGGGTGACAATCAGCCCCAGCATTTT

abundance: once
j_gene: TRBJ1-2
v_gene: TRBV29-1
d_gene: -
CDR3aa: CSVVRQNYGYTF
CDR3nt: TGCAGCGTTGTAAGACAGAACTATGGCTACACCTTC

abundance: -
j_gene: TRBJ2-3
v_gene: TRBV10-3
d_gene: TRBD2
CDR3aa: CAIRVGASGGTDTQYF
CDR3nt: TGTGCCATCAGAGTTGGGGCTAGCGGGGGGACAGATACGCAGTATTTT

abundance: -
j_gene: TRBJ1-2
v_gene: TRBV18
d_gene: -
CDR3aa: CASSPDSPPNYGYTF
CDR3nt: TGTGCCAGCTCACCCGACAGTCCCCCAAACTATGGCTACACCTTC

abundance: -
j_gene: TRBJ1-1
v_gene: TRBV5-6
d_gene: -
CDR3aa: CASSLVRDAEAFF
CDR3nt: TGTGCCAGCAGCTTGGTCAGGGACGCTGAAGCTTTCTTT

abundance: -
j_gene: TRBJ2-5
v_gene: TRBV19
d_gene: -
CDR3aa: CASSISDRETQYF
CDR3nt: TGTGCCAGTAGTATTTCGGATCGTGAGACCCAGTACTTC

abundance: -
j_gene: TRBJ1-1
v_gene: TRBV6-5
d_gene: -
CDR3aa: CASTILGLPKTEAFF
CDR3nt: TGTGCCAGCACCATCCTGGGACTCCCGAAAACTGAAGCTTTCTTT

abundance: -
j_gene: TRBJ1-1
v_gene: TRBV2
d_gene: -
CDR3aa: CASSELFVGGTEAFF
CDR3nt: TGTGCCAGCAGTGAGCTGTTCGTTGGGGGCACTGAAGCTTTCTTT

abundance: -
j_gene: TRBJ1-1
v_gene: TRBV19
d_gene: TRBD1
CDR3aa: CASSPQGAGTEAFF
CDR3nt: TGTGCCAGTAGTCCCCAGGGGGCGGGGACTGAAGCTTTCTTT

abundance: -
j_gene: TRBJ2-3
v_gene: TRBV15
d_gene: -
CDR3aa: CATSRDPTRTDTQYF
CDR3nt: TGTGCCACCAGCAGAGATCCTACGAGAACCGATACGCAGTATTTT

abundance: -
j_gene: TRBJ2-3
v_gene: TRBV2
d_gene: TRBD1
CDR3aa: CASRDRADTQYF
CDR3nt: TGTGCCAGCAGAGACAGGGCAGATACGCAGTATTTT

abundance: -
j_gene: TRBJ1-2
v_gene: TRBV5-1
d_gene: -
CDR3aa: CASSFRLGYGYTF
CDR3nt: TGCGCCAGCAGCTTTAGGCTGGGCTATGGCTACACCTTC